Following are 29 T cell receptor beta chains from one sample sequenced in a study of control samples from healthy donors and cancer patients. Some clones are missing from TCRdb's copy, which holds only in-frame ones; the method was immunoSEQ multiplex PCR. There are some 150,000 clones in the sample; around nine tenths occur only once, and around 4.9% lies in the top ten. Input material: blood. The origin of the receptors is a young man in good health.

The V and J genes are TRBV30 and TRBJ2-4, with 7 bases aligning to TRBD1. From germline, CDR1 is GTSNPN and CDR2 SVGIG (reference sequence). V was pared by 1 base and J by 7 bases, with 13 bases of the junction left unmatched. This CDR3 has 16 residues. The DNA for the CDR3 is TGTGCCTGGAGTGCACCCGGGACAGCTTTGGAGAACATTCAGTACTTC. The encoded protein is CAWSAPGTALENIQYF. Full variable domain (missing parts from reference TRBV30 and TRBJ2-4): SQTIHQWPATLVQPVGSPLSLECTVEGTSNPNLYWYRQAAGRGLQLLFYSVGIGQISSEVPQNLSASRPQDRQFILSSKKLLLSDSGFYLCAWSAPGTALENIQYFGAGTRLSVL.

This sequence joins TRBV4-3 and TRBJ2-6, with 8 bases that match TRBD2. Germline CDR1 is LGHNA and CDR2 is YSLEER. V trimming: 2 bases; J trimming: 0 bases; junction bases outside the gene matches: 0. This CDR3 spans 16 amino acids. Here the CDR3 reads CASSQLAGSGANVLTF. CDR3 bases: TGCGCCAGCAGCCAACTAGCGGGCTCTGGGGCCAACGTCCTGACTTTC.

The V call is TRBV2, the J call TRBJ1-6; possible D gene TRBD1, 6 bases. This CDR3 spans 12 amino acids. With 8 bases removed from V and 15 bases from J, the gap between germline ends came to 17 bases. Germline V gene data show CDR1 as SNHLY and CDR2 as FYNNEI. CDR3 protein: CASGGRDKGLHF. Here the CDR3 DNA reads TGTGCCAGCGGAGGCAGGGACAAGGGCCTCCACTTT.

The sample holds a few counts of this clone. The chain combines TRBV19 with TRBJ2-3; 9 nucleotides match TRBD2. The CDR3 totals 16 residues. V gave up 5 bases and J gave up 2 bases; unmatched junction bases: 8. Germline-derived CDR1 and CDR2 are LNHDA and SQIVND (reference sequence). CDR3 nucleotide sequence: TGTGCCAGTAGTCTCCGGGTAGCGGGGGACACAGATACGCAGTATTTT. Translated: CASSLRVAGDTDTQYF.

The chain combines TRBV19 with TRBJ2-5, with 11 bases fitting TRBD2. This CDR3 is 17 amino acids long. The J segment lost 3 bases and the V segment lost 4 bases, leaving 10 bases of the junction unmatched. The germline gives CDR1 LNHDA, CDR2 SQIVND (reference sequence). CDR3 in amino acids: CASSTPSSGGPEETQYF. In DNA form, the CDR3 reads TGTGCCAGTAGTACCCCATCTAGCGGGGGGCCCGAAGAGACCCAGTACTTC.

The chain couples TRBV6-5 to TRBJ1-1, with D tentatively TRBD1 (5 bases). Germline V gene lookup returns CDR1 MNHEY and CDR2 SVGAGI. The CDR3 runs to 14 residues. Trimming shortened V by 6 bases and J by 6 bases, and 17 bases separated the two germline ends. This CDR3 is CASSRTESGAEAFF. CDR3 DNA: TGTGCCAGCAGCAGAACTGAGTCGGGGGCTGAAGCTTTCTTT.

This clone was seen more than once but under ten times. The chain employs TRBV11-2 and TRBJ2-4, with 8 nucleotides matching TRBD1. The CDR3 runs to 17 residues. V shed 1 base, J shed 2 bases, and the junction held 7 bases outside the gene matches. Germline V CDR1 and CDR2: SGHAT, FQNNGV. The DNA of the CDR3 is TGTGCCAGCAGCTTAGGTCAGGGGGCGGTGTCCAAAAACATTCAGTACTTC. Protein product: CASSLGQGAVSKNIQYF.

This sequence joins TRBV5-1 and TRBJ2-1, with TRBD2 as a possible D gene (5 bases). The CDR3 consists of 15 residues. V lost 2 bases and J 2 bases, leaving 11 bases between the germline ends. Germline V gene lookup returns CDR1 SGHRS and CDR2 YFSETQ. CDR3 amino acids: CASSFRGSPYNEQFF. As DNA, the CDR3 is TGCGCCAGCAGCTTTCGAGGGAGCCCCTACAATGAGCAGTTCTTC.

The V and J genes are TRBV5-1 and TRBJ1-6; 11 bases fit TRBD1. Trimming cost V 1 base and J 2 bases; bases outside gene matches: 8. This CDR3 comprises 19 residues. CDR1 SGHRS and CDR2 YFSETQ come from the germline V gene. CDR3 loop: CASSLTTGQGGTYNSPLHF. In nucleotides, the CDR3 is TGCGCCAGCAGCTTGACCACGGGACAGGGGGGCACCTATAATTCACCCCTCCACTTT.

This chain joins TRBV2 and TRBJ2-1; D may be TRBD2 (6 bases). This CDR3 comprises 15 residues. V was pared by 6 bases and J by 7 bases, with 19 bases between. CDR1 SNHLY and CDR2 FYNNEI come from the germline V gene. Written as DNA, the CDR3 is TGTGCCAGCAGATATGAGGGAGGCATGAGAAATGAGCAGTTCTTC. Residues: CASRYEGGMRNEQFF.

The V and J genes are TRBV15 and TRBJ1-5; no firm D call. With 5 bases removed from V and 4 bases from J, the gap between germline ends came to 12 bases. This CDR3 has 14 residues. Germline V lookup: CDR1 LNHNV, CDR2 YYDKDF (reference sequence). The CDR3 spells CATSLEMGNQPQHF. In nucleotides, the CDR3 is TGTGCCACCAGCCTAGAGATGGGAAATCAGCCCCAGCATTTT.

This sequence joins TRBV30 and TRBJ1-4; D is possibly TRBD1 (6 bases). V was pared by 5 bases and J by 8 bases, with 18 bases between. The germline V gene has CDR1 GTSNPN and CDR2 SVGIG (reference sequence). The CDR3 length is 14 residues. The CDR3 here is CAWSRGVPSEKLFF. The CDR3 bases are TGTGCCTGGTCAAGGGGGGTACCATCCGAAAAACTGTTTTTT.

The chain recombines TRBV9 with TRBJ2-2; 11 positions match TRBD2. J lost 9 bases, V lost 3 bases, and 4 bases had no gene match. Per the germline V gene, CDR1 is SGDLS and CDR2 is YYNGEE. The CDR3 is 14 residues long. CDR3: CASSATSGSWELFF. The CDR3 nucleotides read TGTGCCAGCAGCGCTACTAGCGGGAGTTGGGAGCTGTTTTTT.

The table lists this clone with a count of one. V gene TRBV6-1 combines with J gene TRBJ1-6, with D perhaps TRBD1 (5 bases). The germline V gene has CDR1 MNHNS and CDR2 SASEGT. Between the trimmed V and J ends, which lost 3 bases and 9 bases, there was a span of 12 bases. The CDR3 length is 14 residues. The CDR3 loop is CASSDGGFGSPLHF. As DNA, the CDR3 is TGTGCCAGCAGTGATGGGGGGTTTGGTTCACCCCTCCACTTT.

Only a few counts were recorded for this clone. The chain has TRBV19 and TRBJ2-3, with D unresolved. Germline CDR1 and CDR2: LNHDA and SQIVND (reference sequence). CDR3 length: 14 residues. V was shortened by 7 bases and J by 0 bases, with 11 bases between the two germline ends. CDR3 amino acids: CASKGLTSTDTQYF. CDR3 DNA: TGTGCCAGTAAGGGATTAACTAGCACAGATACGCAGTATTTT. The variable domain in full, completed from reference TRBV19 and TRBJ2-3, reads DGGITQSPKYLFRKEGQNVTLSCEQNLNHDAMYWYRQDPGQGLRLIYYSQIVNDFQKGDIAEGYSVSREKKESFPLTVTSAQKNPTAFYLCASKGLTSTDTQYFGPGTRLTVL.

The chain joins TRBV20-1 to TRBJ2-2; 8 bases are a match to TRBD1. This CDR3 contains 16 residues. V trimming: 3 bases; J trimming: 4 bases; junction bases outside the gene matches: 10. CDR1 is DFQATT, CDR2 SNEGSKA, per germline (reference sequence). The CDR3 loop is CSASPADRGITGELFF. The CDR3, as DNA: TGCAGTGCTAGTCCTGCCGACAGGGGAATCACCGGGGAGCTGTTTTTT.

The chain has TRBV6-7 and TRBJ2-7; maybe TRBD1 (5 bases). TRBV6-7 is known as an ORF, though its function is uncertain. Trimming took 0 bases from V and 5 from J, leaving 14 bases between them. The CDR3 runs to 15 residues. In DNA form, the CDR3 reads TGTGCCAGCAGTTACTCGATCCCCCTCAGGGACGAGCAGTACTTC. Translation: CASSYSIPLRDEQYF.

The chain employs TRBV7-2 and TRBJ2-1; 10 bases line up with TRBD2. With V trimmed by 0 bases and J by 6 bases, 2 bases remained unmatched. CDR3 length: 15 amino acids. Germline assignment: CDR1 SGHTA and CDR2 FQGNSA. In DNA form, the CDR3 reads TGTGCCAGCAGCTTAGCACTAGCGGGGTTCAATGAGCAGTTCTTC. Translating it yields CASSLALAGFNEQFF.

The gene calls are TRBV19 and TRBJ1-6; TRBD1 matches 10 bases. There are 19 residues in the CDR3. Germline loops: CDR1 LNHDA, CDR2 SQIVND (reference sequence). After removal of 1 base from V and 0 bases from J, the junction contained 6 bases not matched to a gene. In DNA, the CDR3 is TGTGCCAGTAGTATAGGGCCGGGACAGGGGAGCTCCTATAATTCACCCCTCCACTTT. It codes for CASSIGPGQGSSYNSPLHF.

The chain is built from TRBV7-3 and TRBJ2-1; 9 positions agree with TRBD2. Germline V CDR1 and CDR2: SGHTA, FQGTGA. This CDR3 spans 15 amino acids. Trimming cost V 3 bases and J 9 bases; bases outside gene matches: 9. The CDR3 is CASSFLAGGPGEQFF. As DNA, the CDR3 is TGTGCCAGCAGCTTCTTGGCGGGAGGGCCCGGTGAGCAGTTCTTC.

The CDR3: CASSFGDTQYF. CDR3 nucleotide sequence: TGTGCCAGCAGTTTTGGGGATACGCAGTATTTT. The V and J genes are TRBV6-2 or TRBV6-3 and TRBJ2-3, with D hard to call. Between the trimmed V and J ends, which lost 4 bases and 6 bases, there was a span of 5 bases. CDR3 length: 11 amino acids. CDR1 MNHEY and CDR2 SVGEGT come from the germline V gene.

This clone was recorded only once. The chain uses TRBV28 and TRBJ2-1, with TRBD2 matching 9 bases. The junction had 12 bases not matched to a gene; V was cut back by 5 bases and J by 7 bases. Germline V gene lookup returns CDR1 MDHEN and CDR2 SYDVKM. The CDR3 is 16 residues long. In DNA, the CDR3 is TGTGCCAGCAGTCCCAACTTGCGGGAGGGGGGGAATGAGCAGTTCTTC. This translates into CASSPNLREGGNEQFF.

This chain links TRBV13 with TRBJ1-1; D remains unclear. The V end was cut by 0 bases, the J end by 1 base, with 3 bases between. The germline CDR1 and CDR2 sequences are PRHDT and FYEKMQ (reference sequence). The CDR3 runs 13 residues. The CDR3 DNA is TGTGCCAGCAGCTTAGGAGCGAACACTGAAGCTTTCTTT. It encodes CASSLGANTEAFF.

This sequence joins TRBV4-1 and TRBJ1-5; D remains ambiguous. The ends were cut back, 2 bases at V and 0 bases at J, with 14 bases in the middle. The CDR3 consists of 17 residues. Germline V gene sequence: CDR1 MGHRA, CDR2 YSYEKL. In DNA, the CDR3 is TGCGCCAGCAGCCAAATACAACTGGGTCTTAGCAATCAGCCCCAGCATTTT. It specifies CASSQIQLGLSNQPQHF.

This clone was seen a single time. This chain links TRBV18 with TRBJ2-4; D is perhaps TRBD1 or TRBD2 (6 bases each). Germline V gives CDR1 KGHSH, CDR2 LQKENI. This CDR3 has 16 residues. The V gene lost 2 bases and the J gene lost 4 bases, with 15 bases spanning the gap. This CDR3 reads CASSPNPRGTKNIQYF. CDR3 nucleotide sequence: TGTGCCAGCTCACCAAATCCTCGGGGGACAAAAAACATTCAGTACTTC.

The gene calls are TRBV7-9 and TRBJ1-6, with TRBD1 identical over 7 bases. The V and J ends lost 4 bases and 8 bases, in that order; junction bases with no gene match: 5. Germline CDR1 and CDR2: SEHNR and FQNEAQ (reference sequence). This CDR3 has 14 residues. The CDR3 loop reads CASSYRGTYSPLHF. The CDR3 nucleotides read TGTGCCAGCAGCTACAGGGGAACGTATTCACCCCTCCACTTT. Looking up the rest from reference TRBV7-9 and TRBJ1-6 gives the full variable domain: DTGVSQNPRHKITKRGQNVTFRCDPISEHNRLYWYRQTLGQGPEFLTYFQNEAQLEKSRLLSDRFSAERPKGSFSTLEIQRTEQGDSAMYLCASSYRGTYSPLHFGNGTRLTVT.

The rearrangement links TRBV7-6 to TRBJ1-5, with 9 positions matching TRBD1. Germline V CDR1 and CDR2: SGHVS, FNYEAQ. V lost 6 bases, J lost 6 bases, and 9 bases stayed unmatched. The CDR3 is 15 amino acids. The CDR3 sequence: CASSTGTGRSQPQHF. The CDR3 nucleotides are TGTGCCAGCAGTACCGGGACAGGGCGGTCTCAGCCCCAGCATTTT.

The chain couples TRBV14 to TRBJ1-2; tentative D call: TRBD1 (5 bases). Germline V gives CDR1 SGHDN, CDR2 FVKESK. This CDR3 is 15 amino acids long. With 1 base removed from V and 2 bases from J, the gap between germline ends came to 11 bases. CDR3 sequence (DNA): TGTGCCAGCAGCCAAGTAACGGGGACGAACTATGGCTACACCTTC. Protein: CASSQVTGTNYGYTF.

This clone showed up just a few times. The rearrangement links TRBV6-5 to TRBJ2-1; 7 positions match TRBD2. Losses at the gene ends were 2 bases for V and 6 bases for J; bases not matched to a gene: 7. This CDR3 is built from 15 residues. CDR1 and CDR2 (germline): MNHEY, SVGAGI. This chain's CDR3 is CASSYGLGSRNEQFF. The DNA of the CDR3 is TGTGCCAGCAGTTACGGACTAGGTAGTCGCAATGAGCAGTTCTTC.